This T cell receptor (beta chain) is drawn from a study of T-cell reconstitution after alpha-beta-depleted transplantation in children. Broader study findings: Newly generated T cells supplied most T-cell counts and diversity one year post-transplant. For some patients, TCRbeta diversity was high at day 60 because of recipient T cells and thymic progenitors that survived.

A TCRbeta library incorporating unique molecular identifiers was prepared. TCRdb independently ran MiXCR on the PCR reads; one entry per CDR3 protein. Of around 200,000 distinct CDR3 sequences listed, more than 15% are singletons. This clonotype has just a few counts. Its target is not known. The CDR3 contains 16 residues. The germline gives CDR1 SGDLS, CDR2 YYNGEE. With 1 base removed from V and 0 bases from J, the gap between germline ends came to 10 bases. The receptor's source is a male patient under 10 years old who had a stem cell transplant for acute lymphoblastic leukemia, so the T cells may come from the graft donor. The chain uses TRBV9 and TRBJ2-2; perhaps TRBD1 as D (6 bases). This sample comprised PBMCs, mostly from graft donor cells, obtained 360 days after TCRalphabeta/CD19-depleted stem cell transplant. The CDR3 here is CASSVRQGTNTGELFF. CDR3 nucleotide sequence: TGTGCCAGCAGCGTAAGGCAGGGGACGAACACCGGGGAGCTGTTTTTT.